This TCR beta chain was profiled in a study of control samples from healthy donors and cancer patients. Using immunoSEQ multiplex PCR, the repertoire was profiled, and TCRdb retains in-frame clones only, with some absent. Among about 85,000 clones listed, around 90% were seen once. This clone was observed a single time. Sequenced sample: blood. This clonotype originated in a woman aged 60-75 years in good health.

Here the CDR3 DNA reads TGTGCCAGCAGCTTAGTTGGAAAGGGCTACACCTTC. Its translation: CASSLVGKGYTF. This chain joins TRBV11-3 and TRBJ1-2; D is ambiguous. Germline V gene sequence: CDR1 SGHNT, CDR2 YENEEA. V gave up 1 base and J gave up 8 bases, with 8 bases separating them. CDR3 length equals 12 residues.